One and the same sample provided the 10 T cell receptor beta chains below, sequenced in a study of cytomegalovirus exposure and HLA in healthy donors. PCR was performed using 60 Vbeta and 13 Jbeta primers. TCRdb's table, derived via immunoSEQ multiplex PCR, lists solely in-frame clones and lacks some. The data hold under 150,000 clones, with 70% to 80% observed a single time. The sample comprised PBMCs. All receptors derive from a woman in her fifties or sixties in good health and CMV-seronegative.

This clone appeared once. The chain employs TRBV19 and TRBJ2-5; tentative D call: TRBD1 (5 bases). The V end lost 7 bases, the J end lost 4 bases, and 22 bases lay between the germline ends. This CDR3 is 16 amino acids long. In germline, CDR1 is LNHDA, CDR2 SQIVND (reference sequence). As DNA, the CDR3 is TGTGCCAGTACCCAGGGCTCAGGGTTGGTGGGAGAGACCCAGTACTTC. Amino acid sequence: CASTQGSGLVGETQYF.

J is TRBJ1-2 and V is TRBV30, with D possibly TRBD1 on 6 matching bases. This CDR3 has 15 residues. V shed 3 bases and J shed 2 bases, with 16 bases lying between them. In germline, CDR1 is GTSNPN, CDR2 SVGIG (reference sequence). CDR3 bases: TGTGCCTGGAGGCTACAATCGACAGGCAACTATGGCTACACCTTC. Amino acids: CAWRLQSTGNYGYTF.

This chain joins TRBV18 and TRBJ1-2; no clear D gene. With 2 bases removed from V and 6 bases from J, the gap between germline ends came to 4 bases. The CDR3 consists of 11 residues. The germline V gene encodes CDR1 KGHSH and CDR2 LQKENI. CDR3 nucleotides: TGTGCCAGCTCACCAGTCGATGGCTACACCTTC. Its protein is CASSPVDGYTF.

This clone was seen a few times. The gene calls are TRBV6-5 and TRBJ1-4; TRBD1 is a possible D gene (6 bases). Germline values: CDR1 MNHEY, CDR2 SVGAGI. V dropped 7 bases and J dropped 3 bases, with 12 bases sitting between them. This CDR3 contains 14 residues. CDR3 residues: CASTATGSNEKLFF. The CDR3 DNA follows: TGTGCCAGCACCGCGACAGGTTCTAATGAAAAACTGTTTTTT.

This clone was counted only a few times. This chain uses TRBV5-1 with TRBJ2-2; D possibly corresponds to TRBD1 (5 bases). The germline gives CDR1 SGHRS, CDR2 YFSETQ. The CDR3 contains 18 residues. V lost 4 bases and J 5 bases, leaving 24 bases between the germline ends. The CDR3 bases are TGCGCCAGCAGCGCTATAACTATCTCCATTCCAGGGACCGGGGAGCTGTTTTTT. This encodes CASSAITISIPGTGELFF.

The chain has TRBV7-2 and TRBJ2-4; D is perhaps TRBD1 (5 bases). V gave up 1 base and J gave up 2 bases, with 6 bases separating them. CDR1 is SGHTA and CDR2 is FQGNSA in the germline V gene. This CDR3 spans 14 amino acids. CDR3: CASSLGQPKNIQYF. CDR3 nucleotides: TGTGCCAGCAGCTTAGGACAGCCCAAAAACATTCAGTACTTC.

This clone was found a few times. The genes are TRBV7-9 and TRBJ2-1; the match to TRBD2 covers 10 bases. Germline-derived CDR1 and CDR2 are SEHNR and FQNEAQ (reference sequence). The length of the CDR3 is 16 residues. V shed 5 bases, J shed 7 bases, and the junction held 11 bases outside the gene matches. In DNA, the CDR3 is TGTGCCAGCAGCCTCCCCCTAGCGGGAGAGTGGAATGAGCAGTTCTTC. This translates into CASSLPLAGEWNEQFF. The entire variable domain, with the rest obtained from reference TRBV7-9 and TRBJ2-1, is as follows: DTGVSQNPRHKITKRGQNVTFRCDPISEHNRLYWYRQTLGQGPEFLTYFQNEAQLEKSRLLSDRFSAERPKGSFSTLEIQRTEQGDSAMYLCASSLPLAGEWNEQFFGPGTRLTVL.

V gene TRBV6-8 combines with J gene TRBJ2-7, with 8 nucleotides matching TRBD2. J gave up 4 bases and V 7 bases, and 15 bases lay outside the gene matches. Germline CDR1 is MNHGY and CDR2 is SAAAGT. The CDR3 runs 16 residues. As DNA, the CDR3 is TGTGCCAGCACTTCCCCTAGCGGGTGGGAGCCTTACGAGCAGTACGTC. Translation: CASTSPSGWEPYEQYV.

The CDR3 reads CASSRSATNYGYTF. CDR3 nucleotides: TGTGCCAGCAGCCGGAGCGCCACGAACTATGGCTACACCTTC. This sequence joins TRBV7-2 and TRBJ1-2; D gene unclear. The CDR3 is 14 residues long. CDR1 SGHTA and CDR2 FQGNSA come from the germline V gene. Trimming cost V 5 bases and J 2 bases, with 12 bases left between them. The full variable domain, completed using reference TRBV7-2 and TRBJ1-2, is GAGVSQSPSNKVTEKGKDVELRCDPISGHTALYWYRQSLGQGLEFLIYFQGNSAPDKSGLPSDRFSAERTGGSVSTLTIQRTQQEDSAVYLCASSRSATNYGYTFGSGTRLTVV.

The rearrangement uses TRBV27 and TRBJ1-3; D ambiguous. The germline gives CDR1 MNHEY, CDR2 SMNVEV (reference sequence). Trimming took 5 bases from V and 4 from J, leaving 18 bases between them. The CDR3 is 16 amino acids. CDR3 nucleotide sequence: TGTGCCAGCAGTCCCCGGCCCTCCCGAGGGGGAAACACCATATATTTT. Translation gives CASSPRPSRGGNTIYF.